Shown below are 20 T cell receptor beta chains from a single sample sequenced in a study of identical twins. MiXCR, run by TCRdb on the 5' RACE reads, gives a single entry per CDR3 protein. The sample includes approximately 1.8 million distinct CDR3 sequences, about 32% of them seen just once. The specimen sequenced was cord blood. The receptors stem from a newborn girl in good health.

Points on this clonotype: Germline and junction disagree at one end, which may indicate a read error. This chain joins TRBV6-5 and TRBJ1-6, with D possibly matching TRBD1 (5 bases). This CDR3 has 15 residues. Germline V gene lookup returns CDR1 MNHEY and CDR2 SVGAGI. This CDR3 is CASSYSLGAGSPPHF. CDR3 nucleotide sequence: TGTGCCAGCAGTTACTCTCTAGGGGCAGGTTCACCCCCCCACTTT.

The chain employs TRBV3-1 and TRBJ2-3, with a possible D match to TRBD1 (6 bases). CDR1 is LGHDT, CDR2 YNNKEL, per germline (reference sequence). Trimming took off 0 bases at V and 1 base at J, with 26 bases between the two ends. The CDR3 has 21 amino acids. This CDR3 is CASSQERTVFRLARGTDTQYF. The CDR3 bases are TGTGCCAGCAGCCAAGAACGGACAGTATTTCGCTTGGCGCGGGGCACAGATACGCAGTATTTT.

The chain has TRBV10-1 and TRBJ1-2, with D maybe TRBD1 (5 bases). Between the trimmed V and J ends, which lost 3 bases and 4 bases, there was a span of 15 bases. The CDR3 consists of 15 residues. Per the germline V gene, CDR1 is WNHNN and CDR2 is SYGVQD (reference sequence). In DNA form, the CDR3 reads TGCGCCAGCAGTGAATCCCCAGGGAGTATCTATGGCTACACCTTC. Its protein product is CASSESPGSIYGYTF.

This clonotype was seen a few times. The chain couples TRBV6-5 to TRBJ1-1; D is undetermined. The CDR3 loop spans 15 amino acids. With 0 bases removed from V and 3 bases from J, the gap between germline ends came to 11 bases. CDR1 is MNHEY, CDR2 SVGAGI, per germline. The CDR3 bases are TGTGCCAGCAGTTACTCTCCGGGGTTCTACACTGAAGCTTTCTTT. Its protein is CASSYSPGFYTEAFF.

V usage is TRBV12-3 or TRBV12-4 and J usage is TRBJ1-5, with D unresolved. V was pared by 0 bases and J by 3 bases, with 6 bases between. This CDR3 is 14 amino acids long. The CDR3 protein is CASSLATANQPQHF. The CDR3 DNA is TGTGCCAGCAGTTTAGCCACGGCCAATCAGCCCCAGCATTTT.

There are a few counts of this clonotype. CDR3 sequence (DNA): TGTGCCAGCAGTTCGCGGACAGGGAAGGCCTACGAGCAGTACTTC. It codes for CASSSRTGKAYEQYF. The rearrangement uses TRBV27 and TRBJ2-7; 8 bases are shared with TRBD1. There are 15 residues in the CDR3. V lost 4 bases, J lost 2 bases, and 7 bases stayed unmatched. The V gene's germline CDR1 is MNHEY and CDR2 SMNVEV (reference sequence).

The rearrangement uses TRBV10-3 and TRBJ1-1; no firm D call. The germline V gene encodes CDR1 ENHRY and CDR2 SYGVKD. V was cut by 2 bases and J by 6 bases, with 10 bases left in between. The CDR3 is made up of 13 amino acids. The CDR3 coding sequence is TGTGCCATCAGTGAGGCCGCTAGTGCTGAAGCTTTCTTT. It is translated as CAISEAASAEAFF.

The chain uses TRBV7-8 and TRBJ2-3; either TRBD1 or TRBD2 may supply D (5 bases each). The CDR3 consists of 17 residues. V lost 2 bases to trimming and J lost 0 bases, with 15 bases between them. Germline V gene data show CDR1 as SGHVS and CDR2 as FQNEAQ. CDR3 protein: CASSLLTGTLSTDTQYF. The CDR3 DNA sequence: TGTGCCAGCAGCTTATTGACCGGGACGCTGAGCACAGATACGCAGTATTTT.

This clonotype occurred a few times. The chain carries TRBV20-1 and TRBJ2-1; no clear D. Deletions cut 6 bases from V and 5 bases from J, with 17 bases between. The CDR3 runs 14 residues. Germline CDR1 and CDR2: DFQATT and SNEGSKA (reference sequence). CDR3 residues: CSAKGIRTDNEQFF. The CDR3 DNA is TGCAGTGCCAAAGGAATTAGGACCGACAATGAGCAGTTCTTC.

In its sample, this clonotype was seen many times. This chain uses TRBV9 with TRBJ2-5, with a possible D match to TRBD2 (6 bases). The V end lost 0 bases, the J end lost 5 bases, and 17 bases lay between the germline ends. The CDR3 consists of 16 residues. Germline CDR1 is SGDLS and CDR2 is YYNGEE. The CDR3 DNA reads TGTGCCAGCAGCGTAGGCCAACCGGGAGTCTATGAGACCCAGTACTTC. Amino acid sequence: CASSVGQPGVYETQYF.

The rearrangement links TRBV28 to TRBJ2-1, with unresolved D. Deletions cut 5 bases from V and 13 bases from J, with 15 bases between. The CDR3 is 12 residues long. The germline CDR1 and CDR2 sequences are MDHEN and SYDVKM. DNA for the CDR3: TGTGCCAGCAGTCCGACCATATCCGCCCAGTTCTTC. This sequence encodes CASSPTISAQFF.

The chain employs TRBV11-2 and TRBJ1-5; maybe TRBD1 (6 bases). V lost 1 base, J lost 6 bases, and 13 bases lay in between. Germline CDR1 reads SGHAT; CDR2 reads FQNNGV. The CDR3 covers 15 residues. CDR3 region: CASSLGGGGFQPQHF. CDR3 DNA: TGTGCCAGCAGCTTAGGAGGGGGGGGTTTTCAGCCCCAGCATTTT.

This clonotype was seen a handful of times. The chain joins TRBV27 to TRBJ2-5; D gene unclear. The V end lost 5 bases, the J end lost 2 bases, and 21 bases lay between the germline ends. Germline-derived CDR1 and CDR2 are MNHEY and SMNVEV (reference sequence). This CDR3 is 17 amino acids long. The CDR3 here is CASSKAPHIALQETQYF. The CDR3 DNA sequence: TGTGCCAGCAGTAAAGCCCCCCATATAGCCCTACAAGAGACCCAGTACTTC.

The chain has TRBV7-9 and TRBJ2-4; no clear D gene. The germline CDR1 and CDR2 sequences are SEHNR and FQNEAQ (reference sequence). Trimming removed 2 bases at V and 15 bases at J, with 29 bases between. The CDR3 loop spans 17 amino acids. The CDR3 DNA sequence: TGTGCCAGCAGCTTATCCGCCCCGAGGATAGCCTCCTACGAGCGGTACTTC. This encodes CASSLSAPRIASYERYF. The complete variable domain, with remaining parts taken from reference TRBV7-9 and TRBJ2-4, reads DTGVSQNPRHKITKRGQNVTFRCDPISEHNRLYWYRQTLGQGPEFLTYFQNEAQLEKSRLLSDRFSAERPKGSFSTLEIQRTEQGDSAMYLCASSLSAPRIASYERYFGAGTRLSVL.

To note about this clonotype: At one end the junction does not follow the germline gene, possibly because of a read error. The gene calls are TRBV4-1 and TRBJ2-1; tentative D call: TRBD2 (6 bases). Per the germline V gene, CDR1 is MGHRA and CDR2 is YSYEKL. The CDR3 runs 12 residues. CDR3 residues: CAGSPLPGSQFF. CDR3 nucleotides: TGCGCCGGCAGCCCTTTGCCCGGGAGCCAGTTCTTC.

The chain employs TRBV27 and TRBJ2-5; D gene unclear. Germline V gives CDR1 MNHEY, CDR2 SMNVEV (reference sequence). Trimming shortened V by 6 bases and J by 0 bases, and 17 bases separated the two germline ends. This CDR3 is built from 16 residues. The CDR3 here is CASSQADPGYQETQYF. The CDR3 DNA is TGTGCCAGCAGCCAGGCCGACCCGGGCTACCAAGAGACCCAGTACTTC.

This sequence joins TRBV5-1 and TRBJ1-1; D call uncertain. The CDR3 loop spans 13 amino acids. Trimming took off 3 bases at V and 11 bases at J, with 17 bases between the two ends. Germline values: CDR1 SGHRS, CDR2 YFSETQ. In DNA, the CDR3 is TGCGCCAGCAGCTCGGAAATCGCCGGCCCGGCTTTCTTT. Translation gives CASSSEIAGPAFF.

V gene TRBV6-4 combines with J gene TRBJ1-4; 9 bases match TRBD1. V dropped 0 bases and J dropped 3; count of bases not matched to a gene: 5. Germline CDR1 is MRHNA and CDR2 is SNTAGT. The CDR3 is 17 amino acids. This chain's CDR3 is CASSDSGQGYSNEKLFF. CDR3 coding DNA: TGTGCCAGCAGTGACTCGGGACAGGGATATTCTAATGAAAAACTGTTTTTT.

This chain connects TRBV7-2 to TRBJ2-5, with D unresolved. The CDR3 is made up of 12 amino acids. V was clipped by 1 base and J by 7 bases, with 7 bases between them. Germline lookup yields CDR1 SGHTA and CDR2 FQGNSA. Here the CDR3 reads CASSLDARTQYF. CDR3 bases: TGTGCCAGCAGCTTAGATGCCCGGACCCAGTACTTC.

The table lists this clonotype with a few counts. The chain joins TRBV20-1 to TRBJ1-2; 9 bases map to TRBD1. The CDR3 runs 17 residues. Trimming took 3 bases from V and 0 from J; bases not matched to a gene: 11. Germline V gene lookup returns CDR1 DFQATT and CDR2 SNEGSKA (reference sequence). The CDR3: CSARKQRRTGANYGYTF. In nucleotides, the CDR3 is TGCAGTGCTAGGAAGCAACGAAGGACAGGGGCTAACTATGGCTACACCTTC.